The entry below describes one TCR beta chain. The antigen is unknown. Trimming left V 6 bases short and J 3 bases short, with 7 bases between. Germline V gene sequence: CDR1 SNHLY, CDR2 FYNNEI. This CDR3 comprises 12 residues. This sample stems from a study of cytomegalovirus exposure and HLA in healthy donors. PCR was performed using 60 Vbeta and 13 Jbeta primers. This table comes from immunoSEQ multiplex PCR, and its TCRdb copy is limited to in-frame clones, with some not included. This sample has roughly 110,000 clones, with about three quarters found just once. When sampled, the donors appeared nominally healthy, though they likely had unrecorded immune exposures. The study, taken as a whole, reports: Immune exposure was documented only through CMV serostatus.

The sample comprised PBMCs. The receptor was derived from a woman aged 40 to 50 in good health and CMV-seropositive. The chain uses TRBV2 and TRBJ2-3; D is unclear. DNA of the CDR3: TGTGCCAGCAGGCAAGAGACAGATACGCAGTATTTT. Translated, it gives CASRQETDTQYF.